The subject of this entry is one TCR beta chain. This specimen belongs to a study of blood T cell repertoires in COVID-19. On the study more broadly: Samples came from the United States, Italy and Spain, spanning acute and convalescent COVID-19. Sample material is recorded as cDNA or gDNA derived from T cells, B-cell-depleted T cells, or PBMCs.

In the authors' methods: Estimated nucleated cell counts came from reference gene primer amplification. Using immunoSEQ multiplex PCR, the repertoire was profiled, and TCRdb retains in-frame clones only, with some absent. V, J and clone size were drawn from that table, and D and trimming were deduced from the DNA. The data show more than 200,000 clones, with 65% to 85% seen just once and 8% to 13% held by the top ten. There are 14 residues in the CDR3. The germline gives CDR1 KGHSH, CDR2 LQKENI. V lost 3 bases and J 0 bases, leaving 5 bases between the germline ends. The source material was peripheral blood. J is TRBJ2-2 and V is TRBV18; perhaps TRBD1 as D (5 bases). The receptor was isolated from a woman over 75 with acute or convalescent COVID-19. The CDR3 region is CASSPTANTGELFF. The CDR3 coding sequence is TGTGCCAGCTCACCGACAGCGAACACCGGGGAGCTGTTTTTT.